This T cell receptor beta chain was observed in a study of cytomegalovirus exposure and HLA in healthy donors. Study at large: Among the 398 genotyped donors, just over 80% were placed in the Caucasian-associated ancestry cluster. Study conclusions and caveats: Indistinguishable V segments such as TRBV6-2 and TRBV6-3 were excluded.

Germline loops: CDR1 MDHEN, CDR2 SYDVKM. J gave up 8 bases and V 6 bases, and 10 bases lay outside the gene matches. The CDR3 spans 15 residues. Primers: 60 Vbeta forward and 13 Jbeta reverse. Using immunoSEQ multiplex PCR, the repertoire was profiled, and TCRdb retains in-frame clones only, with some absent. The sample has 83,000 or so clones; 75% to 80% are singletons. Worth noting for this clone: Its antigen is currently unknown.

The V gene is TRBV28, the J gene TRBJ1-4, with 9 bases lining up with TRBD1. The sequenced material came from PBMCs. This TCR derives from a female donor in good health and CMV-seronegative. The CDR3 region is CASRQPGQGREKLFF. In nucleotides, the CDR3 is TGTGCCAGCAGGCAACCGGGACAGGGAAGGGAAAAACTGTTTTTT.